The 12 T cell receptor beta chains given below trace back to one sample, sequenced in a study of cytomegalovirus exposure and HLA in healthy donors. Primers for the PCR totalled 60 Vbeta and 13 Jbeta. Profiled with immunoSEQ multiplex PCR; TCRdb holds only in-frame clones, not every one. The sample lists over 200,000 clones, about 84% seen once, with 1% to 1.5% in the top ten. The specimen sequenced was PBMCs. Receptor source: a human donor in good health.

This chain uses TRBV28 with TRBJ2-7; TRBD2 is a possible D gene (5 bases). CDR3 length: 13 amino acids. Germline-derived CDR1 and CDR2 are MDHEN and SYDVKM. Trimming removed 5 bases from V and 0 bases from J, with 8 bases in between. CDR3 DNA: TGTGCCAGCAGTCCGGGGAGCTCCTACGAGCAGTACTTC. It translates to CASSPGSSYEQYF. Together with reference TRBV28 and TRBJ2-7, the CDR3 gives the full variable domain: DVKVTQSSRYLVKRTGEKVFLECVQDMDHENMFWYRQDPGLGLRLIYFSYDVKMKEKGDIPEGYSVSREKKERFSLILESASTNQTSMYLCASSPGSSYEQYFGPGTRLTVT.

This sequence joins TRBV11-1 and TRBJ2-7, with TRBD1 as a possible D gene (6 bases). Trimming shortened V by 4 bases and J by 3 bases, and 10 bases separated the two germline ends. CDR1 is SGHAT and CDR2 is FQDESV in the germline V gene (reference sequence). This CDR3 spans 13 amino acids. The CDR3 reads CASSYIQGYEQYF. The CDR3 DNA reads as TGTGCCAGCAGCTATATACAGGGCTACGAGCAGTACTTC. The full variable domain, its missing parts supplied by reference TRBV11-1 and TRBJ2-7, is EAEVAQSPRYKITEKSQAVAFWCDPISGHATLYWYRQILGQGPELLVQFQDESVVDDSQLPKDRFSAERLKGVDSTLKIQPAELGDSAMYLCASSYIQGYEQYFGPGTRLTVT.

CDR3: CASGQGGGYTF. CDR3 DNA: TGTGCCAGCGGGCAGGGTGGTGGCTACACCTTC. The chain joins TRBV27 to TRBJ1-2; possibly TRBD1 for D (5 bases). Germline values: CDR1 MNHEY, CDR2 SMNVEV (reference sequence). The length of the CDR3 is 11 residues. V was pared by 8 bases and J by 7 bases, with 11 bases between.

This clone has only one observation. The chain uses TRBV2 and TRBJ1-1, with 10 bases identical to TRBD1. The CDR3 contains 15 residues. CDR1 and CDR2 (germline): SNHLY, FYNNEI. The V segment lost 5 bases and the J segment 1 base; nucleotides outside the gene matches: 4. The CDR3 reads CASSRQGAGNTEAFF. The DNA for the CDR3 is TGTGCCAGCAGTCGACAGGGGGCGGGGAACACTGAAGCTTTCTTT.

The J gene is TRBJ1-1, the V gene TRBV29-1, with 8 bases identical to TRBD1. Germline-derived CDR1 and CDR2 are SQVTM and ANQGSEA. The CDR3 runs to 11 residues. The trim removed 6 bases at V and 11 bases at J, leaving 8 bases unmatched. The CDR3 region has the DNA TGCAGCGTAAGGACAGGGAGAAGTGCTTTCTTT. This encodes CSVRTGRSAFF.

In DNA form, the CDR3 reads TGTGCCAGTAGTCAACGTCAGGGGACCACAGATACGCAGTATTTT. Translated, it gives CASSQRQGTTDTQYF. V gene TRBV19 combines with J gene TRBJ2-3; a weak D match, TRBD1 (6 bases). The germline CDR1 and CDR2 sequences are LNHDA and SQIVND (reference sequence). V lost 5 bases to trimming and J lost 2 bases, with 14 bases between them. This CDR3 region has 15 residues.

The chain employs TRBV16 and TRBJ2-7; D gene unclear. The CDR3 sequence is 13 residues long. Trimming left V 4 bases short and J 5 bases short, with 12 bases between. Germline-derived CDR1 and CDR2 are KGHSY and FQNENV. The CDR3 loop reads CASSLAGINEQYF. The CDR3 DNA reads TGTGCCAGCAGCCTGGCAGGTATCAACGAGCAGTACTTC.

The rearrangement joins TRBV19 to TRBJ2-5; D is perhaps TRBD1 (6 bases). Germline V gives CDR1 LNHDA, CDR2 SQIVND (reference sequence). Trimming cost V 6 bases and J 4 bases, with 9 bases left between them. This CDR3 is 12 amino acids long. This CDR3 is CASRDSAETQYF. The CDR3, as DNA: TGTGCCAGTAGGGACAGCGCAGAGACCCAGTACTTC.

This clone appeared once. This sequence joins TRBV6-1 and TRBJ1-1; unclear D gene. CDR3 size: 12 residues. V lost 3 bases, J lost 11 bases, and 13 bases lay in between. Per the germline V gene, CDR1 is MNHNS and CDR2 is SASEGT. As DNA, the CDR3 is TGTGCCAGCAGTGAGAGGCCGGCGACGGCTTTCTTT. This translates into CASSERPATAFF.

The rearrangement uses TRBV6-1 and TRBJ2-3, with 10 bases aligning to TRBD2. V trimming: 6 bases; J trimming: 6 bases; junction bases outside the gene matches: 6. The CDR3 is 14 amino acids. Germline assignment: CDR1 MNHNS and CDR2 SASEGT. CDR3 sequence (DNA): TGTGCCAGCAGCCAACTAGCGGGATTTGATACGCAGTATTTT. Amino acids: CASSQLAGFDTQYF.

Regarding this clone: Other DNA sequences in this sample translate to the same CDR3. The CDR3 reads CASSFQGAGNTIYF. The CDR3, as DNA: TGTGCCAGCAGTTTTCAGGGGGCTGGAAACACCATATATTTT. This sequence joins TRBV28 and TRBJ1-3; 7 bases agree with TRBD1. From germline, CDR1 is MDHEN and CDR2 SYDVKM. The CDR3 runs to 14 residues. Trimming cost V 3 bases and J 2 bases; bases outside gene matches: 1.

There are a few counts of this clone. The chain is built from TRBV25-1 and TRBJ2-3, with 9 positions matching TRBD1. The CDR3 sequence is 14 residues long. The V gene end was trimmed by 6 bases and the J gene end by 4 bases; junction bases not matched to a gene: 5. Germline V gives CDR1 MGHDK, CDR2 SYGVNS. CDR3 loop: CASSRDRAPDTQYF. The CDR3 coding sequence is TGTGCCAGCAGCCGGGACAGGGCACCAGATACGCAGTATTTT.